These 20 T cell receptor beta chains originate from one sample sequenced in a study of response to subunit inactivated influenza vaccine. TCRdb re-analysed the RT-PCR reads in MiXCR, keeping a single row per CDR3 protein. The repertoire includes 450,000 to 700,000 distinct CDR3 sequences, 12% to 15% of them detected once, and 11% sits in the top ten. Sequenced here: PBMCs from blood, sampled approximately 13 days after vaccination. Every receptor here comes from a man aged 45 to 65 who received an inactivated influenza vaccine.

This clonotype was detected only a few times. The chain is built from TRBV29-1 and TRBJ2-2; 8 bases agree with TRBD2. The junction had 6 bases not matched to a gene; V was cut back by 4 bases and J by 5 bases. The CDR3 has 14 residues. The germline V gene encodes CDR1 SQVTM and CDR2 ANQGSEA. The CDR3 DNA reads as TGCAGCGTTGCACGGGGACTAGGAACCGGGGAGCTGTTTTTT. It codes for CSVARGLGTGELFF.

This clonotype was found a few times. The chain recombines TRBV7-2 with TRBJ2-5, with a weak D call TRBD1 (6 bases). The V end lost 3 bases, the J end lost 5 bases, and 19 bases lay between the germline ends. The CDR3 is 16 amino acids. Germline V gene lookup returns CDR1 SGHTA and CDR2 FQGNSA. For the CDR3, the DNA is TGTGCCAGCAGCTTGACAGGCTCTCCCGTATTGGAGACCCAGTACTTC. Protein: CASSLTGSPVLETQYF.

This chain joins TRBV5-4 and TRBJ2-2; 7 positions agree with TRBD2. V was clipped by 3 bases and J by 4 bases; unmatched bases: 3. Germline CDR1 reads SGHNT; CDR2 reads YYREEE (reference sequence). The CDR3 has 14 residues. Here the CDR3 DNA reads TGTGCCAGCAGCTACGCTAGCGGCACCGGGGAGCTGTTTTTT. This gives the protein CASSYASGTGELFF.

Here the CDR3 DNA reads TGTGCCAGCAGTGAAGTAGGGCAGGGGACAGATACGCAGTATTTT. Protein product: CASSEVGQGTDTQYF. V and J are TRBV2 and TRBJ2-3; a weak D match, TRBD1 (6 bases). The V gene lost 1 base and the J gene lost 3 bases, with 11 bases spanning the gap. This CDR3 is built from 15 residues. Germline V gene sequence: CDR1 SNHLY, CDR2 FYNNEI.

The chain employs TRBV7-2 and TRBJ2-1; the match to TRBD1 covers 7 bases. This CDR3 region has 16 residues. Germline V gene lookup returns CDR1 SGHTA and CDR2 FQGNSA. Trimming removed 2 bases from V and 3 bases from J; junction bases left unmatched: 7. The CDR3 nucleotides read TGTGCCAGCAGCTTACGTACAGGGGCCAACTACAATGAGCAGTTCTTC. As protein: CASSLRTGANYNEQFF.

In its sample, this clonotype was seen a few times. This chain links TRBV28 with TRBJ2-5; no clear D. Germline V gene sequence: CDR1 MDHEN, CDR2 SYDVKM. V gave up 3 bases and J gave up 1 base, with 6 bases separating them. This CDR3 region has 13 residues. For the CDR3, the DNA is TGTGCCAGCAGTTTTAACAGCCAAGAGACCCAGTACTTC. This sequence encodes CASSFNSQETQYF.

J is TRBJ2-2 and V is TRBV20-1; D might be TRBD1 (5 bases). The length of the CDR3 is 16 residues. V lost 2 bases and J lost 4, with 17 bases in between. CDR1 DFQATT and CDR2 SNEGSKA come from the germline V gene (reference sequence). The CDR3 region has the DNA TGCAGTGCTAGAATCAGGGATCGAGCCCGCACCGGGGAGCTGTTTTTT. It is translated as CSARIRDRARTGELFF.

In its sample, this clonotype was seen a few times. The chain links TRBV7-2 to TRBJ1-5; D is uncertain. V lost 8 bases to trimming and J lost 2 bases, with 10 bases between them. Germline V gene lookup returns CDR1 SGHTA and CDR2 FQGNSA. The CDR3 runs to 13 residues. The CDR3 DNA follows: TGTGCCAGCGCGGGGTATCGCAATCAGCCCCAGCATTTT. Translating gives CASAGYRNQPQHF.

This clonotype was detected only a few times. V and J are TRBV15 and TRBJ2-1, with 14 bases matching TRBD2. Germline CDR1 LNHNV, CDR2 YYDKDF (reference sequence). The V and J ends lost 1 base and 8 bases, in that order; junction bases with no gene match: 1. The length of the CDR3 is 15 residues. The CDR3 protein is CATSRGLAGGHEQFF. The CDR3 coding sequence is TGTGCCACCAGCAGAGGACTAGCGGGGGGGCATGAGCAGTTCTTC.

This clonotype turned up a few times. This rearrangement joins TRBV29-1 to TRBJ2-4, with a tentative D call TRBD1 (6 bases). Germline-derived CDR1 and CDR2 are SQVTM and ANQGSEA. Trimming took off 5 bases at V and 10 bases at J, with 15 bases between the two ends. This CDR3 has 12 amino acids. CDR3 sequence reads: CSVHTGTRIQYF. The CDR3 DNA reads TGCAGCGTTCACACCGGGACACGAATTCAGTACTTC.

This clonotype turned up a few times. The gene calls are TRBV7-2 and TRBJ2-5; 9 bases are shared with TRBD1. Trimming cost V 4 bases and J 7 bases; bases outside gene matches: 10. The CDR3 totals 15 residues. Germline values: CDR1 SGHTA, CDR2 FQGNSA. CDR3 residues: CASSSRDRAGGTQYF. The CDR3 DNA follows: TGTGCCAGCAGCTCCCGGGACAGGGCTGGGGGGACCCAGTACTTC.

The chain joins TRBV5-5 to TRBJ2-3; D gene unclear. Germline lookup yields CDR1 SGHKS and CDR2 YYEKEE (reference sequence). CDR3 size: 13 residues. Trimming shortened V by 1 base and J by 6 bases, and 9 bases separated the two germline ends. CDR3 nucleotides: TGTGCCAGCAGCTTGATGGTTAGGGATACGCAGTATTTT. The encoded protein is CASSLMVRDTQYF.

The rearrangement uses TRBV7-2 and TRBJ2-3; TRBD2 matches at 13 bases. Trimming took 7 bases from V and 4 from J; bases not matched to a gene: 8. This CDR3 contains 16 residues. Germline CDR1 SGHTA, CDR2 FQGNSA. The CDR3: CASTPGLAGPADTQYF. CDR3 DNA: TGTGCCAGCACCCCGGGACTAGCGGGACCGGCAGATACGCAGTATTTT.

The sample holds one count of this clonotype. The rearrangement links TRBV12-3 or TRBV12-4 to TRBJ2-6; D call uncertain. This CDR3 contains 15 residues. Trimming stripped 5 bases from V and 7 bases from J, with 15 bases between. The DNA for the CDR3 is TGTGCCAGCAGTCCCTTAGCTGGCCCAGCCAACGTCCTGACTTTC. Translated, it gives CASSPLAGPANVLTF.

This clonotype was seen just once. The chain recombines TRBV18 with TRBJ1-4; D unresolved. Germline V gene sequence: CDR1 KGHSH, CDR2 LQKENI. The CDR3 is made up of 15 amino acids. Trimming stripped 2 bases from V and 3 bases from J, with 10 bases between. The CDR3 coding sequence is TGTGCCAGCTCACCAGGTTTAGTAGCTAATGAAAAACTGTTTTTT. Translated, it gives CASSPGLVANEKLFF.

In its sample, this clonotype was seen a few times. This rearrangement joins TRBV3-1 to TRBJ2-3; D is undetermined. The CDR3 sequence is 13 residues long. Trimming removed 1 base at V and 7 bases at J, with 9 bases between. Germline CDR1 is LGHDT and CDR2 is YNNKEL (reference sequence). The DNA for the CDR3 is TGTGCCAGCAGCCAAGGCAATCTAAATACGCAGTATTTT. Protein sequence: CASSQGNLNTQYF.

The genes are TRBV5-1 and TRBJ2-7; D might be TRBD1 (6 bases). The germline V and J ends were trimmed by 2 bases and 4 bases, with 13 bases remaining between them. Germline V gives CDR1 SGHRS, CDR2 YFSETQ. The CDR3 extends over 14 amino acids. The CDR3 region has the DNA TGCGCCAGCAGCTTCGGCAGGGGTGGATACGAGCAGTACTTC. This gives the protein CASSFGRGGYEQYF.

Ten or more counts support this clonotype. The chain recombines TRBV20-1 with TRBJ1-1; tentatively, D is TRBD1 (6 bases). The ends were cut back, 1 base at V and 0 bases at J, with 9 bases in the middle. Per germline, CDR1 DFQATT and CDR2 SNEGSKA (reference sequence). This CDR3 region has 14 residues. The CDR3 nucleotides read TGCAGTGCTAGAGGGACAGACTTGAACACTGAAGCTTTCTTT. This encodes CSARGTDLNTEAFF.

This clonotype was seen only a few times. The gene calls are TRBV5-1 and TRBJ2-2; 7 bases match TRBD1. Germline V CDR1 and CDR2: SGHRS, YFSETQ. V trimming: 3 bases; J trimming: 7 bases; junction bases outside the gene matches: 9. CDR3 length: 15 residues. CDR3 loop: CASSSTTGWGGELFF. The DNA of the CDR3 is TGCGCCAGCAGCTCAACGACAGGGTGGGGCGGGGAGCTGTTTTTT.

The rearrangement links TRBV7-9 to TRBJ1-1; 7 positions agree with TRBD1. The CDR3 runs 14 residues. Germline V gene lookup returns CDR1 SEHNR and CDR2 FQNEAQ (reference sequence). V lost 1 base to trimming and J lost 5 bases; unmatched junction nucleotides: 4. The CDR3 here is CASSLETGSTEAFF. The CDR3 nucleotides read TGTGCCAGCAGCTTAGAGACAGGGTCAACTGAAGCTTTCTTT.